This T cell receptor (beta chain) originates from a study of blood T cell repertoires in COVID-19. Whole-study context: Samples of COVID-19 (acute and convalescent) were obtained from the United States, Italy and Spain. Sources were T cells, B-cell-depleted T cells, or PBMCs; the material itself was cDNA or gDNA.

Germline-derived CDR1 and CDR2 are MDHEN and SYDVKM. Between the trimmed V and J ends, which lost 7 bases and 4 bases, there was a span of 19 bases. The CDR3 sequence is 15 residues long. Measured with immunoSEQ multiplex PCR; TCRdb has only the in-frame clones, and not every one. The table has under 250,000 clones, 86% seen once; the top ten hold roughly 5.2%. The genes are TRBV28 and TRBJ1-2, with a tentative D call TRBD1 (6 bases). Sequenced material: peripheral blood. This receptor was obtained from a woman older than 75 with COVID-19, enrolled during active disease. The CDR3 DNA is TGTGCCAGCACCCTTCCCGGGACATTCCCCTATGGCTACACCTTC. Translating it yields CASTLPGTFPYGYTF.